This T cell receptor beta chain derives from a study of radiotherapy plus CTLA-4 blockade in lung cancer. Study summary: Objective responses arose in about 18% of patients, and 25% to 40% experienced disease control. Study-wide results and caveats: Reports identified early blood T cell clone dynamics, with interferon-beta, as the best response predictor. Tumor-origin TCR clones grew in blood after radiotherapy plus ipilimumab.

Trimming shortened V by 4 bases and J by 7 bases, and 14 bases separated the two germline ends. Germline CDR1 reads SGHDN; CDR2 reads FVKESK. The CDR3 has 14 residues. In the case of this clone: Its specificity is unknown.

Measured with immunoSEQ multiplex PCR; TCRdb has only the in-frame clones, and not every one. Among about 88,000 clones listed, 72% were seen once. Patients with chemo-refractory metastatic non-small-cell lung cancer received focal radiation plus CTLA-4 blockade with ipilimumab. The chain combines TRBV14 with TRBJ2-4; maybe TRBD1 (5 bases). Sequenced here: peripheral blood, sampled from a patient treated with radiotherapy plus ipilimumab. The sequence was collected from a human donor with non-small cell lung cancer that progressed on radiotherapy plus ipilimumab. The CDR3: CASSPLGPGNIQYF. DNA of the CDR3: TGTGCCAGCAGCCCTCTCGGTCCAGGGAACATTCAGTACTTC.